This TCR beta chain appears in the sequencing data of a study of blood T cell repertoires in COVID-19. Background on the study: T cells, B-cell-depleted T cells, or PBMCs provided the cDNA or gDNA that served as material.

As processed by the authors: Estimates of nucleated cell counts were drawn from the amplification of reference gene primers. The method was immunoSEQ multiplex PCR; TCRdb's version includes in-frame clones alone and lacks a portion of them. V and J calls and clone size are as listed in that table; D and trimming were resolved from the DNA. The repertoire holds under 95,000 clones, with approximately 86% as singletons. The CDR3 contains 17 residues. From germline, CDR1 is LGHNT and CDR2 FRNRAP. V was pared by 5 bases and J by 2 bases, with 10 bases of the junction left unmatched. The chain has TRBV12-5 and TRBJ2-5; 11 bases are a match to TRBD2. This receptor was taken from a man aged 40-55 years with acute or convalescent COVID-19. Input material: peripheral blood. CDR3 residues: CASGRRVVAGGQETQYF. The CDR3 bases are TGTGCTAGTGGTCGAAGAGTGGTAGCGGGGGGGCAAGAGACCCAGTACTTC.